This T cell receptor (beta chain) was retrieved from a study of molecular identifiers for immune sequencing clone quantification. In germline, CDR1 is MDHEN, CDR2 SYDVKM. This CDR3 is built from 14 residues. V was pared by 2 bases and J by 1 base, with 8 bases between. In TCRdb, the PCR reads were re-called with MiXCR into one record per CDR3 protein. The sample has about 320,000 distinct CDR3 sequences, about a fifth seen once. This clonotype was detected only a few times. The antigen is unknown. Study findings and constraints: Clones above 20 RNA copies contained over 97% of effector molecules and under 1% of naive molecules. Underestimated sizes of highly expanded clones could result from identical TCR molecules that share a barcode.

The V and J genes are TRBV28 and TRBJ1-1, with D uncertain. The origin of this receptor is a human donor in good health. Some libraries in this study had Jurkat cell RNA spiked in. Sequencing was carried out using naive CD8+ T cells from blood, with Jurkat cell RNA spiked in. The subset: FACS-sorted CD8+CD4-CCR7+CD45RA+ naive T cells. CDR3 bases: TGTGCCAGCAGTTTAAGACAATCGAACACTGAAGCTTTCTTT. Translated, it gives CASSLRQSNTEAFF. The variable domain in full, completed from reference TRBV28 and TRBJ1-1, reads DVKVTQSSRYLVKRTGEKVFLECVQDMDHENMFWYRQDPGLGLRLIYFSYDVKMKEKGDIPEGYSVSREKKERFSLILESASTNQTSMYLCASSLRQSNTEAFFGQGTRLTVV.